What follows are 16 T cell receptor beta chains derived from one specimen sequenced in a study of tumor-infiltrating lymphocytes in oesophageal squamous cell carcinoma. TCRdb reprocessed the PCR reads with MiXCR, giving one entry per CDR3 protein. This sample yields under 15,000 distinct CDR3 sequences, of which 50% to 60% are seen a single time; roughly 30% belongs to the top ten. Sequenced input: esophageal tumor tissue. These receptors were obtained from a female donor with esophageal squamous cell carcinoma.

This clonotype was recorded many times. The chain is built from TRBV7-8 and TRBJ2-5; TRBD1 might be the D (6 bases). Trimming shortened V by 0 bases and J by 4 bases, and 12 bases separated the two germline ends. Germline V gene data show CDR1 as SGHVS and CDR2 as FQNEAQ. The CDR3 extends over 15 amino acids. The CDR3 DNA reads as TGTGCCAGCAGCTTAGCCAGGGGTGGCGGAGAGACCCAGTACTTC. It encodes CASSLARGGGETQYF.

The rearrangement joins TRBV5-1 to TRBJ2-5; weak D call: TRBD2 (6 bases). The J call may be in error: the DNA end matches TRBJ2-7 better. The CDR3 has 16 amino acids. Germline V gene sequence: CDR1 SGHRS, CDR2 YFSETQ. The CDR3 DNA follows: TGCGCCAGCAGCTTAGGACCGCCCTGGAGGGACTACGAGCAGTACTTC. Protein product: CASSLGPPWRDYEQYF.

In its sample, this clonotype ranks as medium-sized. This may stem from a read error, because a much larger clone lies one nucleotide away. This chain joins TRBV7-2 and TRBJ2-5, with TRBD2 as a possible D gene (5 bases). Germline lookup yields CDR1 SGHTA and CDR2 FQGNSA. The CDR3 contains 10 residues. V dropped 8 bases and J dropped 13 bases, with 14 bases sitting between them. The CDR3 loop reads CASGPRSGYF. The CDR3 coding sequence is TGTGCCAGCGGACCGAGAAGCGGGTACTTC.

The rearrangement joins TRBV24-1 to TRBJ2-1; 9 bases map to TRBD1. The germline V gene encodes CDR1 KGHDR and CDR2 SFDVKD. This CDR3 region has 15 residues. V lost 2 bases and J lost 7; bases outside the gene matches: 5. The CDR3 protein is CATSDWDRASNEQFF. The DNA for the CDR3 is TGTGCCACCAGTGATTGGGACAGGGCCTCTAATGAGCAGTTCTTC.

J is TRBJ1-1 and V is TRBV12-3 or TRBV12-4; D is uncertain. The DNA end favors TRBJ2-3, so the J call may be wrong. The CDR3 is 14 amino acids. The DNA of the CDR3 is TGTGCCAGCAGTCTGGATCCAGCTGCGGATACGCAGTATTTT. Translated, it gives CASSLDPAADTQYF.

This clonotype was seen only once. This chain joins TRBV7-6 and TRBJ2-1; D remains ambiguous. Gene TRBJ2-7 matches the end of the DNA better, so the J call may be wrong. The CDR3 covers 17 residues. Looked up from germline, CDR1 is SGHVS and CDR2 is FNYEAQ. As DNA, the CDR3 is TGTGCCAGCAGCTTTCCGGTATATAGAGCTTCGGAAAATGAGCAGTACTTC. The encoded protein is CASSFPVYRASENEQYF.

The chain couples TRBV7-6 to TRBJ2-5; tentatively, D is TRBD2 (5 bases). V lost 1 base and J 5 bases, leaving 11 bases between the germline ends. The CDR3 totals 14 residues. Per the germline V gene, CDR1 is SGHVS and CDR2 is FNYEAQ. Written as DNA, the CDR3 is TGTGCCAGCAGCTTAGGGGGAGTAGGGGAGACCCAGTACTTC. Amino acids: CASSLGGVGETQYF.

By proportion, this clonotype is medium-sized. The V and J genes are TRBV7-3 and TRBJ2-3; 7 bases agree with TRBD1. This CDR3 has 15 amino acids. Looked up from germline, CDR1 is SGHTA and CDR2 is FQGTGA. V lost 4 bases and J lost 0; bases outside the gene matches: 4. The CDR3 bases are TGTGCCAGCAGCTACGACAGGGAGAGCACAGATACGCAGTATTTT. It translates to CASSYDRESTDTQYF.

The rearrangement uses TRBV7-2 and TRBJ2-7; 8 nucleotides agree with TRBD2. CDR3 length: 16 residues. Trimming took 7 bases from V and 1 from J; bases not matched to a gene: 12. Germline assignment: CDR1 SGHTA and CDR2 FQGNSA. The CDR3 DNA follows: TGTGCCAGCAACCGTAATCAGCGGGAGTCTTCCTACGAGCAGTACTTC. It translates to CASNRNQRESSYEQYF.

This clonotype was counted many times. V and J are TRBV6-2 or TRBV6-3 and TRBJ2-2, with D uncertain. This CDR3 is 14 amino acids long. V gave up 0 bases and J gave up 3 bases, with 5 bases separating them. CDR1 is MNHEY and CDR2 is SVGEGT in the germline V gene. In DNA form, the CDR3 reads TGTGCCAGCAGTTACTCCGAGTACACCGGGGAGCTGTTTTTT. Amino acid sequence: CASSYSEYTGELFF.

The chain links TRBV7-2 to TRBJ2-3; D gene unclear. The CDR3 spans 13 residues. V was pared by 1 base and J by 6 bases, with 8 bases between. CDR1 and CDR2 (germline): SGHTA, FQGNSA. CDR3 sequence reads: CASSLGFLDTQYF. The CDR3, as DNA: TGTGCCAGCAGCTTAGGTTTTCTTGATACGCAGTATTTT.

This clonotype has ten or more counts. The CDR3 here is CASSPGDSDYEQYF. CDR3 sequence (DNA): TGCGCCAGCAGCCCTGGAGACTCCGACTACGAGCAGTACTTC. V and J are TRBV5-1 and TRBJ2-7, with no clear D. Trimming left V 4 bases short and J 3 bases short, with 14 bases between. From germline, CDR1 is SGHRS and CDR2 YFSETQ. The CDR3 has 14 amino acids.

The chain employs TRBV7-8 and TRBJ2-4; 10 bases are a match to TRBD2. V lost 0 bases to trimming and J lost 7 bases; unmatched junction nucleotides: 12. The CDR3 extends over 18 amino acids. CDR1 is SGHVS, CDR2 FQNEAQ, per germline. The CDR3 reads CASSLALSGGALRNIQYF. The DNA of the CDR3 is TGTGCCAGCAGCTTAGCGCTCAGCGGGGGGGCCCTTAGGAACATTCAGTACTTC.

This clonotype was found a few times. The rearrangement joins TRBV2 to TRBJ2-4, with 11 nucleotides matching TRBD2. The CDR3 runs to 14 residues. Germline V lookup: CDR1 SNHLY, CDR2 FYNNEI. J gave up 13 bases and V 6 bases, and 11 bases lay outside the gene matches. CDR3 sequence: CASSPTSGIGEQYF. CDR3 DNA sequence: TGTGCCAGCAGCCCGACTAGCGGGATCGGAGAGCAGTACTTC.

Of note for this clonotype: This may arise from a read error, as a much more abundant clone is one base away. This chain connects TRBV7-8 to TRBJ2-5, with TRBD1 identical over 9 bases. The CDR3 contains 16 residues. CDR1 and CDR2 from the germline V gene are SGHVS and FQNEAQ. The J segment lost 11 bases and the V segment lost 2 bases, leaving 15 bases of the junction unmatched. This chain's CDR3 is CASSLRGTGINNEQYF. As DNA, the CDR3 is TGTGCCAGCAGCTTAAGGGGGACAGGGATCAACAATGAGCAGTACTTC.

J is TRBJ1-4 and V is TRBV7-4; D may be TRBD1 (6 bases). This CDR3 is built from 12 residues. V lost 5 bases and J 10 bases, leaving 11 bases between the germline ends. CDR1 SGHVT and CDR2 SQSDAQ come from the germline V gene. CDR3 loop: CASSQGQGKLFF. The CDR3 nucleotides are TGTGCCAGCAGCCAGGGGCAGGGAAAACTGTTTTTT.